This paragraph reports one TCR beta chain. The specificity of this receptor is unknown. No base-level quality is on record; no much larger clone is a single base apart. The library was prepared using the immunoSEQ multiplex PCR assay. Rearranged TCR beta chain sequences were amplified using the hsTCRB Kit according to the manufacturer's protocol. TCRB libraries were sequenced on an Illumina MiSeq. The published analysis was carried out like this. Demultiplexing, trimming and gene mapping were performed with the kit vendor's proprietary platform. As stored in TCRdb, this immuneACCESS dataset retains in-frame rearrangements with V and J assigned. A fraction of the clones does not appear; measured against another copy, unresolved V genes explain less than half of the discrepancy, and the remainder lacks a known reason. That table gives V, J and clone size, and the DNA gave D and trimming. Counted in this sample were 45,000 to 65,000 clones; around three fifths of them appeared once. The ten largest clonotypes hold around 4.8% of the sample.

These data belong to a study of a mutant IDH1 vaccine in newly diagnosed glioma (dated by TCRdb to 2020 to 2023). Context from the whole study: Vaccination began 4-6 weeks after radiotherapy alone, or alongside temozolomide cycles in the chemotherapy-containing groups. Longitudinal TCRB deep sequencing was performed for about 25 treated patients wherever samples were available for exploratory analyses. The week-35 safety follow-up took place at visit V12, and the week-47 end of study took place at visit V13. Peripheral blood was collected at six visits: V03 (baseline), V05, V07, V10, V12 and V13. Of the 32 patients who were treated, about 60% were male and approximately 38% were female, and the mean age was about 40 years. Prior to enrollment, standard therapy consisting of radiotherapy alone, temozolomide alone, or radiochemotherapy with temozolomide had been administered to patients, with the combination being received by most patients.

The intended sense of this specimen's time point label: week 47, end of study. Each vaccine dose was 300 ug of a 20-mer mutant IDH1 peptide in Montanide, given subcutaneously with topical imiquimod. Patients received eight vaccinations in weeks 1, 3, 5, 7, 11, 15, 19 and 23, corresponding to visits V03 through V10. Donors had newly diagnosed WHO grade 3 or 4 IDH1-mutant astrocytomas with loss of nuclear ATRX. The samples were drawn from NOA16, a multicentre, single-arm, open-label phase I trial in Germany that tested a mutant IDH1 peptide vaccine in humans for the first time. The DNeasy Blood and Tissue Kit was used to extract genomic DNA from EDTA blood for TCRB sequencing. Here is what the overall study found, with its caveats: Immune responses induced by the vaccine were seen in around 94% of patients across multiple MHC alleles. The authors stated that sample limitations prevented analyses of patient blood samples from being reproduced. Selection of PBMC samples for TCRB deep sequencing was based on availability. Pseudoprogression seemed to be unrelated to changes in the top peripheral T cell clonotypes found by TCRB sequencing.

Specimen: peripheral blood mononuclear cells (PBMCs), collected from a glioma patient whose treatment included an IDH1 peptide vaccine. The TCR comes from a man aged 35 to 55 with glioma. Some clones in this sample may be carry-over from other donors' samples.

The CDR3 loop reads CASSYDGQVDGYTF. The sequenced DNA is TGTGCCAGCAGTTACGACGGACAAGTAGATGGCTACACCTTC. The sequence joins TRBV6-6 to TRBJ1-2; the D gene is perhaps TRBD1, on 5 matching bases. Reading the germline V gene (reference sequence) gives CDR1 MNHNY and CDR2 SVGAGI. The CDR3 contains 14 residues, cysteine and phenylalanine counted. Kept here is only the CDR3 DNA, which spans 42 bases and is read in frame from base 1. V is reduced by 2 bases and J by 6 bases, leaving a spacing of 13 bases between them.